This T cell receptor (beta chain) was recovered during a study of siplizumab effects on memory and regulatory T cells (dated by TCRdb to about 2019). Regarding the research as a whole: The study looked at the effect of siplizumab, an anti-CD2 antibody, on alloreactive T-cell subsets in allogeneic mixed lymphocyte reactions made from human PBMCs. The full study reports these points: Because sequences below about 10^-5 frequency were poorly captured, only a minor fraction of alloreactive clones could be mapped to unstimulated subsets. Of the alloreactive CD4+ clones that could be mapped, the Treg-derived share averaged about 70% with siplizumab compared with around 27% in control reactions. Siplizumab significantly reduced the cumulative frequency of alloreactive sequences traceable to unstimulated CD4+ memory T cells. Whether proliferating Tregs from siplizumab cultures actually had suppressive function was not functionally confirmed. Unstimulated naive T cells appeared more diverse than memory T cells, and naive cells seemed to contribute substantially to the alloresponse. Roughly 80-97% of proliferating CD4+ or CD8+ clones could not be assigned a naive or memory phenotype.

Concerning this clone: The antigen this receptor binds is unknown. The germline gene is not matched at one end of the junction; a read error may be the cause.

Sorted unstimulated T cells and proliferating T cells recovered from mixed lymphocyte reactions were subjected to TCRbeta CDR3 sequencing. Fresh whole blood from ten HLA-typed healthy donors was used as the source from which PBMCs were isolated. From a lookup of the germline V gene (reference sequence), CDR1 and CDR2 are LNHDA and SQIVND. The CDR3 runs 11 residues from the cysteine to the phenylalanine. Only the CDR3 region is kept as DNA, spanning 33 bases read in frame from base 1. The library was prepared using the immunoSEQ multiplex PCR assay. Roughly 10^5 TCR templates per sample were assayed on the deep sequencing platform. Genomic DNA extracted from sorted T cells was used for TCRbeta CDR3 sequencing. Concerning the study's data processing: Clonal analysis of TCRbeta CDR3 data was done in the R programming language. Alloreactive CD4+ and CD8+ clones were defined by comparing unstimulated samples with post-reaction CFSE-low samples. Regulatory or non-regulatory origin of alloreactive CD4+ clones was assigned by matching sequences to the sorted unstimulated Treg and non-Treg repertoires. Here the immuneACCESS table is served through TCRdb, limited to in-frame sequences with V and J called. Missing clones are a known gap in these copies; in checked studies unresolved V genes cover under half, and the rest lacks a known reason. D and trimming were read from the DNA, whereas the V and J calls and clone size are those reported in that table. For this sample the table gives roughly 100,000 clones, of which roughly 93% were detected only once. The top ten hold roughly 7.1% of the sample.

Sequenced: CD8+ T cells sorted from blood. Recombination joined TRBV19 with TRBJ1-5; the D gene cannot be named for sure. The TCR was taken from a human donor in good health. The nucleotide sequence is TGTGCCAGTAGTAACGAGGGATCAGCCTTTTTT. This translates into CASSNEGSAFF.